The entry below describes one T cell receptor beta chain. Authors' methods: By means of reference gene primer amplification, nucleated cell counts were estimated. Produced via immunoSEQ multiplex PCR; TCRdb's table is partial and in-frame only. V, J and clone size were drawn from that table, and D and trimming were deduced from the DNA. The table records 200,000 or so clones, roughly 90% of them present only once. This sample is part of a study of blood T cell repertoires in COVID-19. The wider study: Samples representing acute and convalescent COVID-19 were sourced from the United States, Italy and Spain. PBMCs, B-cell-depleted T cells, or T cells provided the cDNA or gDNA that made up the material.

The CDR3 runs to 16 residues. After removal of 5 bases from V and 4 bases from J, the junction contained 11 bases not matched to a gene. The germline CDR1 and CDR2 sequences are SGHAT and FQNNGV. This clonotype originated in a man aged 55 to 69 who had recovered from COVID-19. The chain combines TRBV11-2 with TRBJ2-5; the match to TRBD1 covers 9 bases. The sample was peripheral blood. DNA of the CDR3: TGTGCCAGCAGCCCTCAGACGACAGGGGGAACAGAGACCCAGTACTTC. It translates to CASSPQTTGGTETQYF. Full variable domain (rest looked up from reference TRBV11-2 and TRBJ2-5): EAGVAQSPRYKIIEKRQSVAFWCNPISGHATLYWYQQILGQGPKLLIQFQNNGVVDDSQLPKDRFSAERLKGVDSTLKIQPAKLEDSAVYLCASSPQTTGGTETQYFGPGTRLLVL.